This T cell receptor (beta chain) was captured by sequencing in a study of blood T cell repertoires in COVID-19. Across the study: Specimens from acute and convalescent COVID-19 originated in the United States, Italy and Spain. Sample material is recorded as cDNA or gDNA derived from T cells, B-cell-depleted T cells, or PBMCs.

In the original processing: Estimated nucleated cell counts came from reference gene primer amplification. TCRdb keeps only in-frame clones here, not all; method: immunoSEQ multiplex PCR. For V, J and clone size, that table is used; D and trimming come from the DNA. This table holds approximately 140,000 clones, about four fifths found once. Seattle enrolled patients during active infection and tracked them longitudinally. This TCR derives from a man in his thirties or forties with COVID-19, enrolled during active disease. The source material was peripheral blood.

The CDR3 nucleotides read TGTGCCAGCAGTTTAAGCCGGGGGGGCACAGATACGCAGTATTTT. Translated: CASSLSRGGTDTQYF. The chain recombines TRBV27 with TRBJ2-3; 7 bases map to TRBD2. The CDR3 sequence is 15 residues long. Germline V gives CDR1 MNHEY, CDR2 SMNVEV (reference sequence). Trimming took 2 bases from V and 1 from J; bases not matched to a gene: 3.